This T cell receptor (beta chain) was obtained from a study of regulatory T cells in long-lasting Graves disease. Whole-study results and caveats: Persistent disease preferred TRBV28, TRBJ1-2 and TRBJ2-5; new disease, TRBV20-1 and TRBJ2-1.

Arm-PCR of CDR3 regions with iRepertoire HTBI primers generated TCR beta libraries. TCRdb recomputed calls from the multiplex PCR reads with MiXCR, one row per CDR3 protein. The sample carries 400,000 to 500,000 distinct CDR3 sequences, 11% to 15% recorded once. This clonotype was recorded many times. The target antigen is unknown. Time point denoted: newly diagnosed GD, antithyroid drugs for less than 3 months. Researchers made the TCR library from RNA that was extracted from PBMCs. CDR3 length: 14 amino acids. Germline CDR1 MNHEY, CDR2 SVGEGT. The J segment lost 6 bases and the V segment lost 5 bases, leaving 6 bases of the junction unmatched. In addition, the sample was reused for a study of T cells in Graves' hyperthyroidism and ophthalmopathy.

This sample comprised peripheral blood mononuclear cells (PBMCs), obtained at new diagnosis, from a patient treated with antithyroid drugs. V and J are TRBV6-2 or TRBV6-3 and TRBJ2-7, with 11 bases aligning to TRBD1. This TCR was sampled from a woman aged 45-60 years with Graves disease. As DNA, the CDR3 is TGTGCCAGCAGTGCCGGGGACAGGGGGGGCGAGCAGTACTTC. This sequence encodes CASSAGDRGGEQYF.